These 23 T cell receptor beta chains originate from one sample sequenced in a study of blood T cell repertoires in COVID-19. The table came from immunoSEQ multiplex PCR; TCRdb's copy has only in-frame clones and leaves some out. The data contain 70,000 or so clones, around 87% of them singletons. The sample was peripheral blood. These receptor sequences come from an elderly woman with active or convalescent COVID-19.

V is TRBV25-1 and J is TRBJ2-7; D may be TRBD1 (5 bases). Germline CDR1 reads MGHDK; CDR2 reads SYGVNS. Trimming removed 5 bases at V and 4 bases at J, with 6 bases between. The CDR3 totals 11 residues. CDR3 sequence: CASSPGYEQYF. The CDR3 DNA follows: TGTGCCAGCAGTCCAGGGTACGAGCAGTACTTC.

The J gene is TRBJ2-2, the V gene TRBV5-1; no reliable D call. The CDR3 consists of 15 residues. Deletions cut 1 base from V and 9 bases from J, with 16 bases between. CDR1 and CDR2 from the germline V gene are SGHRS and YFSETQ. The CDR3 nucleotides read TGCGCCAGCAGCTTGCCGGGTCACCCACGACGGGAGCTGTTTTTT. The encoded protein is CASSLPGHPRRELFF.

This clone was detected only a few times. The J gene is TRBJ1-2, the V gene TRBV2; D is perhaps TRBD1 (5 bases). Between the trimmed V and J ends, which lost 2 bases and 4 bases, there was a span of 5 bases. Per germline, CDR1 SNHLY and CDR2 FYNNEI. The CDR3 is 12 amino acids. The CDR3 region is CASSEQGYGYTF. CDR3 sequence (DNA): TGTGCCAGCAGTGAACAGGGCTATGGCTACACCTTC.

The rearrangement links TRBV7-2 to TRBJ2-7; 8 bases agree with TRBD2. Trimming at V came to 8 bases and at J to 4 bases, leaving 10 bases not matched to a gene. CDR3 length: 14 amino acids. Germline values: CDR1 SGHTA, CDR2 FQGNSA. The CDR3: CASGKSGGIYEQYF. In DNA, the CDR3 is TGTGCCAGCGGAAAGAGCGGGGGAATTTACGAGCAGTACTTC.

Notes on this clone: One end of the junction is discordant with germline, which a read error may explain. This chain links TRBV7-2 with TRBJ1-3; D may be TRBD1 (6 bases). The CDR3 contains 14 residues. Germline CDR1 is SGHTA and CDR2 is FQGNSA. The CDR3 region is CASTLQGSGNTIYF. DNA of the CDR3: TGTGCCAGCACCTTACAGGGATCTGGAAACACCATATATTTT.

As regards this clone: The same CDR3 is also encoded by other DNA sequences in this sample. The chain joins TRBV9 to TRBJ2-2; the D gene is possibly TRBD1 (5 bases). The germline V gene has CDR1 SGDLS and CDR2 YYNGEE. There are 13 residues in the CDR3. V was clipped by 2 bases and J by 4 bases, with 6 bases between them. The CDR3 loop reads CASSVRGTGELFF. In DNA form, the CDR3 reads TGTGCCAGCAGCGTTAGGGGCACCGGGGAGCTGTTTTTT. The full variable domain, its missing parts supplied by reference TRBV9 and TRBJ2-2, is DSGVTQTPKHLITATGQRVTLRCSPRSGDLSVYWYQQSLDQGLQFLIQYYNGEERAKGNILERFSAQQFPDLHSELNLSSLELGDSALYFCASSVRGTGELFFGEGSRLTVL.

The CDR3 DNA sequence: TGCGCCAGCAGCTCCACAACAAATCAGCCCCAGCATTTT. It translates to CASSSTTNQPQHF. The rearrangement links TRBV5-1 to TRBJ1-5; D call uncertain. The CDR3 extends over 13 amino acids. Looked up from germline, CDR1 is SGHRS and CDR2 is YFSETQ. V was clipped by 3 bases and J by 4 bases, with 8 bases between them.

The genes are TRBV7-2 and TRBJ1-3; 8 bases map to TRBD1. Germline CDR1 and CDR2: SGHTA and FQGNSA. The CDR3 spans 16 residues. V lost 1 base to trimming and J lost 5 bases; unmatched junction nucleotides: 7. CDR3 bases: TGTGCCAGCAGCTTAGAGGCAGGGGGCTCGAGAAACACCATATATTTT. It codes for CASSLEAGGSRNTIYF.

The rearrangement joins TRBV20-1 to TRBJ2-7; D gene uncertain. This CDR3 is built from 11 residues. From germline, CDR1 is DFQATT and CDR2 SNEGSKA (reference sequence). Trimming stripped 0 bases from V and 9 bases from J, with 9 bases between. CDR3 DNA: TGCAGTGCTAGAGATTCCGTGCGGCAGTACTTC. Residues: CSARDSVRQYF.

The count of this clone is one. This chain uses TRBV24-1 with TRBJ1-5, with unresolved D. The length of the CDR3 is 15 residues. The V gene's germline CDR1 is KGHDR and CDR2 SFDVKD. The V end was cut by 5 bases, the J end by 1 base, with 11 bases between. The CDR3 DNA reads TGTGCCACCAGTGCGAATAGAGAAAGCAATCAGCCCCAGCATTTT. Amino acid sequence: CATSANRESNQPQHF.

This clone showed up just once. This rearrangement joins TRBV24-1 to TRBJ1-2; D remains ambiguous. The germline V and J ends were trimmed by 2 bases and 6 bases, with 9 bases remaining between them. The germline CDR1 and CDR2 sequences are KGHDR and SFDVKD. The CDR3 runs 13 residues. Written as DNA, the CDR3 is TGTGCCACCAGTGATTCGTCCGCTAATGGCTACACCTTC. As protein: CATSDSSANGYTF.

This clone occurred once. This CDR3 reads CASSYGGYTEAFF. In DNA, the CDR3 is TGTGCCAGCAGTTACGGCGGATACACTGAAGCTTTCTTT. The rearrangement joins TRBV6-2 or TRBV6-3 to TRBJ1-1, with D uncertain. V was cut by 2 bases and J by 3 bases, with 7 bases left in between. CDR1 is MNHEY, CDR2 SVGEGT, per germline. This CDR3 has 13 residues.

CDR3 DNA: TGCGCCAGCAGCCCGGGACAGGGCACTGAAGCTTTCTTT. This gives the protein CASSPGQGTEAFF. V usage is TRBV4-3 and J usage is TRBJ1-1; TRBD1 agrees at 9 bases. The CDR3 is 13 residues long. Germline CDR1 LGHNA, CDR2 YSLEER. J was trimmed by 4 bases and V by 4 bases; bases with no gene match: 1.

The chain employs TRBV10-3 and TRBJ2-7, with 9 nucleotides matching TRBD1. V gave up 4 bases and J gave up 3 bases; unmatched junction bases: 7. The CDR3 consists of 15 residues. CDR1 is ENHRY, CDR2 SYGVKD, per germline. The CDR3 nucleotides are TGTGCCATCAGTGGGAGGACAGGGGTCGACTACGAGCAGTACTTC. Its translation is CAISGRTGVDYEQYF.

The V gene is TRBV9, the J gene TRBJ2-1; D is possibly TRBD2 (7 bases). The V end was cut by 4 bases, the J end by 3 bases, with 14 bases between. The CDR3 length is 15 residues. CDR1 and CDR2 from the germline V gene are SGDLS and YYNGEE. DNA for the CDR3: TGTGCCAGCAGCCTCGCGGGGGCCTACTACAATGAGCAGTTCTTC. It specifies CASSLAGAYYNEQFF.

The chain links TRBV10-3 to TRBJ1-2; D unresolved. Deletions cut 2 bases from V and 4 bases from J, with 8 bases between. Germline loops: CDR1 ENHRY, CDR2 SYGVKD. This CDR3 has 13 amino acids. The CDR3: CAISEPPGYGYTF. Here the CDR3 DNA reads TGTGCCATCAGTGAGCCGCCCGGCTATGGCTACACCTTC.

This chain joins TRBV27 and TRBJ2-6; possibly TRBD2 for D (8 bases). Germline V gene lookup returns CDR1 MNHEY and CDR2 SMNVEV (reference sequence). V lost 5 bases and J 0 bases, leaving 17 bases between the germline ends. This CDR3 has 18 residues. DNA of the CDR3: TGTGCCAGCAGTACCCCGGGAGGGGGCGTCTCTGGGGCCAACGTCCTGACTTTC. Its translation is CASSTPGGGVSGANVLTF.

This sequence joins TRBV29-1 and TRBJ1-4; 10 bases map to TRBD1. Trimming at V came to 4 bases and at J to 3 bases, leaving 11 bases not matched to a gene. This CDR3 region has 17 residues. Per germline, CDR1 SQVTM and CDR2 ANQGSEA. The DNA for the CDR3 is TGCAGCGTTGGAGGGGGACAGGGGCAGTTATCTAATGAAAAACTGTTTTTT. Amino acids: CSVGGGQGQLSNEKLFF.

This chain's CDR3 is CASSPRSGGAGETQYF. CDR3 DNA: TGTGCCAGCAGCCCAAGGAGCGGGGGGGCCGGGGAGACCCAGTACTTC. The J gene is TRBJ2-5, the V gene TRBV5-4; 10 bases line up with TRBD2. Germline V lookup: CDR1 SGHNT, CDR2 YYREEE (reference sequence). The CDR3 has 16 residues. The ends lost 4 bases at V and 5 bases at J; junction bases unmatched: 11.

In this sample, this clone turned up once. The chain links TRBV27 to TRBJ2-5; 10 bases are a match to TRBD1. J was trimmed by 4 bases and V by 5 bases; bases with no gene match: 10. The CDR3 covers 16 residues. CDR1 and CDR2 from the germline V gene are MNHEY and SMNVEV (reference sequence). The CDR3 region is CASSRSSGQGGETQYF. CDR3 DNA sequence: TGTGCCAGCAGTCGTTCGTCCGGACAGGGGGGAGAGACCCAGTACTTC.

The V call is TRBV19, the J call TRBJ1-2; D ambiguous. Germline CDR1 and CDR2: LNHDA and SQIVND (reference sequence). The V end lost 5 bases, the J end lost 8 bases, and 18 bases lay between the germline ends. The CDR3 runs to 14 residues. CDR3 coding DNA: TGTGCCAGTAGTGAAGGCGGAGGGTCCGGCGGCTACACCTTC. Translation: CASSEGGGSGGYTF. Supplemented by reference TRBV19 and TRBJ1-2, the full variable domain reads DGGITQSPKYLFRKEGQNVTLSCEQNLNHDAMYWYRQDPGQGLRLIYYSQIVNDFQKGDIAEGYSVSREKKESFPLTVTSAQKNPTAFYLCASSEGGGSGGYTFGSGTRLTVV.

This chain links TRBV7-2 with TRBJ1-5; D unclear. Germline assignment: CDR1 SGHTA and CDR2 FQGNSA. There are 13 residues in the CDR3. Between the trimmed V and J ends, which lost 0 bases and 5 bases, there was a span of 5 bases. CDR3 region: CASSLAQDQPQHF. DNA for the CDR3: TGTGCCAGCAGCTTAGCCCAGGATCAGCCCCAGCATTTT.

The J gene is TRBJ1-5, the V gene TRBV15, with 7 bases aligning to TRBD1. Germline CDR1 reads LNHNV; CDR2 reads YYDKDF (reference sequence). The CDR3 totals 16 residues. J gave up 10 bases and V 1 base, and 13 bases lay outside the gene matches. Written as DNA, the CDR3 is TGTGCCACCAGCAGAGGTCAACAGGGGTGGCTGCGTCCCCAGCATTTT. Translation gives CATSRGQQGWLRPQHF.